A selection of T cell receptor beta chains follows, all from one sample in a study of CD8 T cells in ankylosing spondylitis. TCRdb passed the 5' RACE reads through MiXCR, listing each CDR3 protein once. The table records under 150,000 distinct CDR3 sequences, about 15% of them present only once. The sequenced material came from blood, either unsorted or a sorted T cell fraction (not recorded which). The receptors here all came from a male donor with ankylosing spondylitis. Both conserved end residues are part of each CDR3. The D gene is left open where the match is weak. Expanded clones are given a class, and other clones once, few, many or no size at all.

d_call,clone_size,j_call,v_call,cdr3_aa,cdr3_nt
TRBD1,many,TRBJ2-5,TRBV12-3/TRBV12-4,CASSPWTGFQETQYF,TGTGCCAGCAGTCCGTGGACAGGCTTTCAAGAGACCCAGTACTTC
NA,few,TRBJ2-2,TRBV7-9,CASSLAPDSNTGELFF,TGTGCCAGCAGCTTAGCCCCGGACAGTAACACCGGGGAGCTGTTTTTT
TRBD1,NA,TRBJ2-1,TRBV5-1,CASSPGQGGPPYNEQFF,TGCGCCAGCAGCCCGGGACAGGGCGGCCCCCCCTACAATGAGCAGTTCTTC
TRBD1,NA,TRBJ2-3,TRBV10-3,CAISESNPGQGFTDTQYF,TGTGCCATCAGTGAGTCGAATCCCGGACAGGGGTTCACAGATACGCAGTATTTT
TRBD1,few,TRBJ2-7,TRBV3-1,CASSQDRGTGSEQYF,TGTGCCAGCAGCCAAGATAGGGGGACAGGGTCCGAGCAGTACTTC
NA,NA,TRBJ2-7,TRBV4-3,CASSFSDSYEQYF,TGCGCCAGCAGTTTCTCGGACTCCTACGAGCAGTACTTC
TRBD2,few,TRBJ2-1,TRBV2,CARDPSGSGEQFF,TGTGCCAGGGATCCTAGCGGGAGTGGTGAGCAGTTCTTC
NA,NA,TRBJ1-5,TRBV28,CASREQELGNQPQHF,TGTGCCAGCAGAGAACAGGAGTTGGGCAATCAGCCCCAGCATTTT
NA,many,TRBJ2-7,TRBV29-1,CSVVSGQKDYEQYF,TGCAGCGTTGTTTCAGGGCAAAAGGATTACGAGCAGTACTTC
NA,many,TRBJ1-2,TRBV5-1,CASRGDSYGYTF,TGCGCCAGCAGGGGGGATTCCTATGGCTACACCTTC
NA,NA,TRBJ2-5,TRBV3-1,CASSRSRETQYF,TGTGCCAGCAGCCGATCCCGAGAGACCCAGTACTTC
TRBD1,many,TRBJ1-2,TRBV29-1,CSVELDRFPGYTF,TGCAGCGTTGAACTGGACAGGTTCCCTGGCTACACCTTC
NA,NA,TRBJ1-2,TRBV5-8,CASRGGYTF,TGTGCCAGCAGGGGTGGCTACACCTTC
TRBD1,once,TRBJ2-3,TRBV20-1,CSAWDRGRRADTQYF,TGCAGTGCATGGGACAGGGGGAGGAGGGCAGATACGCAGTATTTT
NA,NA,TRBJ2-1,TRBV27,CASMVGGSYNEQFF,TGTGCCAGCATGGTAGGGGGCTCCTACAATGAGCAGTTCTTC
NA,few,TRBJ2-1,TRBV29-1,CSVETGWGSGQFF,TGCAGCGTTGAAACTGGATGGGGTAGCGGACAGTTCTTC
TRBD1,NA,TRBJ2-7,TRBV20-1,CSAREDRVSYEQYF,TGCAGTGCTAGAGAGGACAGGGTCTCCTACGAGCAGTACTTC
NA,few,TRBJ2-7,TRBV6-2/TRBV6-3,CASSYLAEGPYEQYF,TGTGCCAGCAGTTACTTAGCGGAGGGCCCCTACGAGCAGTACTTC
NA,NA,TRBJ2-2,TRBV9,CASSVVSGTGGELFF,TGTGCCAGCAGCGTCGTTAGCGGGACAGGCGGGGAGCTGTTTTTT
NA,NA,TRBJ2-1,TRBV4-1,CASSQVGNHNNEQFF,TGCGCCAGCAGCCAAGTAGGGAACCATAACAATGAGCAGTTCTTC
NA,few,TRBJ1-2,TRBV4-3,CASSQDPRGGDFYGYTF,TGCGCCAGCAGCCAAGACCCCCGGGGGGGGGATTTCTATGGCTACACCTTC
NA,NA,TRBJ2-2,TRBV14,CASSQDRLRGAIGELFF,TGTGCCAGCAGCCAAGACCGCCTCCGGGGGGCTATCGGGGAGCTGTTTTTT
NA,NA,TRBJ2-7,TRBV5-6,CASRRQGSSYEQYF,TGTGCCAGCAGGAGGCAGGGAAGCTCCTACGAGCAGTACTTC
TRBD2,NA,TRBJ2-3,TRBV4-3,CATKTGTSGRLTDTQYF,TGCGCCACCAAGACCGGGACTAGCGGGAGACTAACAGATACGCAGTATTTT
TRBD2,few,TRBJ2-2,TRBV12-3/TRBV12-4,CASRRERNTGELFF,TGTGCCAGCAGGCGGGAGCGAAACACCGGGGAGCTGTTTTTT
NA,NA,TRBJ2-1,TRBV24-1,CATSDPTRSNEQFF,TGTGCCACCAGTGATCCCACGCGGAGCAATGAGCAGTTCTTC
NA,NA,TRBJ1-2,TRBV7-9,CASSLALASPAYGYTF,TGTGCCAGCAGCTTAGCCCTAGCGTCACCGGCCTATGGCTACACCTTC
NA,few,TRBJ2-3,TRBV12-3/TRBV12-4,CASSFSGTTDTQYF,TGTGCCAGCAGTTTTTCGGGGACCACAGATACGCAGTATTTT
TRBD1,NA,TRBJ2-7,TRBV12-3/TRBV12-4,CASSTTGNQVEQYF,TGTGCCAGCAGTACGACAGGGAATCAAGTCGAGCAGTACTTC
NA,NA,TRBJ2-1,TRBV7-3,CASSLYGAGTPYNEQFF,TGTGCCAGCAGCTTGTATGGAGCCGGGACTCCGTACAATGAGCAGTTCTTC
NA,NA,TRBJ2-1,TRBV6-5,CASSYSISYNEQFF,TGTGCCAGCAGTTACTCGATTTCATACAATGAGCAGTTCTTC
NA,NA,TRBJ1-1,TRBV29-1,CSVAQGKYTEAFF,TGCAGCGTCGCACAAGGAAAATACACTGAAGCTTTCTTT
TRBD1,NA,TRBJ1-2,TRBV7-9,CASSPVGTGFGGYTF,TGTGCCAGCAGCCCCGTCGGGACAGGGTTTGGTGGCTACACCTTC
TRBD2,many,TRBJ2-1,TRBV12-3/TRBV12-4,CASSSGLAPGEQFF,TGTGCCAGCAGTTCGGGACTAGCGCCCGGGGAGCAGTTCTTC